This TCR beta chain comes out of a study of cytomegalovirus exposure and HLA in healthy donors. PCR amplification relied on 60 Vbeta primers (plus 13 Jbeta primers). Data came from immunoSEQ multiplex PCR; TCRdb stores just in-frame clones and leaves some out. This table holds roughly 100,000 clones, 70% to 80% found once. Study-level results: Within an earlier analysis, most TCR beta V segments proved productive either about 90% or about 30% of the time.

To note about this clone: Its specificity is unknown.

CDR1 is ENHRY and CDR2 is SYGVKD in the germline V gene. V lost 6 bases, J lost 7 bases, and 24 bases lay in between. The CDR3 runs 16 residues. The rearrangement uses TRBV10-3 and TRBJ2-5, with D uncertain. This receptor was obtained from a male donor in good health and CMV-seropositive. The sample comprised PBMCs. CDR3 DNA sequence: TGTGCCATCAGGACCACCGGGTTCCCTGATGTTGGGACCCAGTACTTC. It yields the protein CAIRTTGFPDVGTQYF.